This T cell receptor (beta chain) was sequenced for a study of cytomegalovirus exposure and HLA in healthy donors (dated by TCRdb to 2017 to 2019). Concerning the study at large: An earlier analysis of some 600 of the donors reported under 300 Gb of sequence data and some 110 million unique TCR beta sequences obtained from about 200 million T cells. Donor age, sex, ethnicity and CMV serostatus were compiled alongside the repertoire data. A few DR-DQ haplotypes were handled as single units for association and clustering because linkage in the cohort was strong. Using immunosequencing, the study profiled T cell repertoires from 500 to 800 subjects and related those repertoires to cytomegalovirus serostatus. The later analysis used no new phenotypic data to find candidate immune exposures, relying instead on TCR beta sequences and their occurrence across donors. Along with the roughly 670-subject first cohort, a separate validation cohort of over a hundred different subjects was used. To decide whether each TCR beta V gene segment behaved as functional or pseudogenic, an earlier analysis of fewer than 750 of the donors relied on high-throughput TCR beta sequencing. Typing coverage differed by locus: A, B, C, DRB1 and DQB1 were typed in roughly 620-640 donors, DQA1 in roughly 500, DPA1 in 600 to 610, and DPB1 in about 450. The study was designed to test whether signatures of past pathogen exposure could be identified by cataloging public T cell receptors. Among almost 400 genotyped donors of the cohort, an average of around 240,000 unique TCR beta nucleotide sequences were sequenced per donor, around a sixth of them non-productive. To predict cytomegalovirus infection status, the study brought together high-throughput TCR immunosequencing, statistical association of individual TCRs with disease status, and machine learning. The genetic ancestry cluster associated with self-reported Caucasian donors included 65% to 90% of the roughly 410 genotyped donors. All discovery cohort repertoires had been generated on a single sequencing platform. A later analysis re-examined previously published TCR beta repertoires from more than 600 donors and added high-resolution HLA genotyping to investigate patterns of TCR occurrence. Genome-wide SNP genotypes for about 65% of the roughly 670 donors were used in a later genetic analysis, which treated that subset as a discovery cohort. About 280 gigabases of sequencing data and around 80 million unique TCR sequences made up an early release that covered approximately 700 HLA-typed donors. Class I and class II HLA loci were covered by the typing at four-digit resolution. On the study overall, not on this receptor specifically: At a false discovery rate of 0.05, a later analysis linked under 20,000 TCR beta sequences to specific HLA alleles. Immune exposure information for the cohort was limited to CMV serostatus. Presence/absence analyses assumed roughly uniform sequencing depth across donors, an assumption that may not hold. Compared with the roughly 710-donor mean, donors in an Asian-associated ancestry cluster had fewer N-insertions in productive TCRs, according to a later genetic analysis. Because HLA typing was unavailable for some donors at each locus, only the typed subset was used in association tests. A further reported finding was that TCR beta sequences accurately predicted the HLA-A and HLA-B alleles for most subjects in the first cohort. The classifier was reported to diagnose cytomegalovirus status with high specificity and sensitivity in both the original and validation cohorts. In a later analysis, HLA-associated TCR beta chains were found to be more clonally expanded and to have lower generation probabilities than equally common non-associated chains. Across donors, most TCR sequences were observed very rarely, whereas some public TCRs were present in many individuals. A total of 150 to 200 TCR beta chains were listed by the study as associated with cytomegalovirus. Linkage disequilibrium might explain the correlated functional status among segregating V segments, but an unknown experimental factor could not be ruled out. A later analysis found that TCR association rates varied across HLA loci, with DRB1 alleles showing the most associated TCRs and HLA-C alleles the fewest. It was suggested by the authors that the approach could potentially be generalized to other disease states and immunological phenotypes. Only TCR beta chains were sequenced in this cohort, and the absence of alpha or paired-chain data limited detectable features. The 87-base-pair reads could not distinguish some IMGT-functional V segments, including TRBV6-2 and TRBV6-3, so those segments were excluded. In a later analysis, several top co-occurrence clusters were reported to appear linked to parvovirus B19, influenza, CMV and Epstein-Barr virus. Assigning TCR associations to individual alleles was difficult when HLA alleles, especially DR and DQ, strongly co-occurred. In vitro tests confirmed that a few of the cytomegalovirus-associated TCR beta chains recognize cytomegalovirus antigens. An association between a missense DCLRE1C variant and V-gene and J-gene trimming of TCR beta chains was found in a later genetic analysis and replicated in an independent cohort. A group of highly shared sequence variants was considered likely to be a technical artifact of the sequencing pipeline. Most CMV-associated TCR beta chains appeared to be HLA-restricted in a later analysis, and the HLA associations seemed to be driven largely by CMV exposure. Because counts were too low, approximately 18 rarely observed V segments, including chromosome 9 orphons, were excluded from the earlier analysis of under 650 of the donors. In an earlier analysis of about 600 of the donors, most TCR beta V segments appeared in productive rearrangements about 87% or about 30% of the time, broadly matching IMGT annotations.

From the germline V gene, CDR1 is MNHNS and CDR2 is SASEGT. From cysteine to phenylalanine, the CDR3 is 12 amino acids long. Only the CDR3 DNA stays, 36 bases, in frame from base 1. V and J lose 2 bases and 5 bases, and a span of 5 bases separates them. A word on this clone: Its specific antigen is unknown. Per-base quality was not reported, and no clone a single base away is much larger than it.

The cohort comprised some 680 healthy bone marrow donors. Cohort members were all nominally healthy when sampled, although unrecorded immune exposures were likely present. The donor was CMV seropositive and belonged to the group of 250 to 300 seropositive cohort members. Every donor gave a peripheral blood sample, and the peripheral blood mononuclear cells from that sample were used for TCR beta sequencing. The Qiagen DNeasy Blood Extraction Kit was used to extract genomic DNA from the blood cell samples. Receptors were amplified or captured by the immunoSEQ multiplex PCR assay. For the multiplex PCR, a mixture combining 60 forward primers for TCR Vbeta segments and 13 reverse primers for TCR Jbeta segments was used. A multiplex PCR assay on genomic DNA amplified the CDR3 region of rearranged TCR beta genes. Amplified TCR beta libraries were sequenced as 87-base-pair reads on the Illumina HiSeq System. On the study's bioinformatics: In a later analysis, some 80 million unique TCR beta chains were counted across the roughly 610 repertoires, and roughly 11 million of these chains were shared by at least two donors. Raw reads were error-corrected and collapsed into unique sequences with a nearest-neighbor algorithm that merged closely related sequences to remove PCR and sequencing errors. V, D and J gene segments were assigned by aligning CDR3 sequences to IMGT reference sequences. Each retained sequence needed at least a six-nucleotide match to both a V gene segment and a J gene segment. Rearrangements were called productive when the CDR3 lacked stop codons and stayed in frame with V and J; all others were non-productive. Following IMGT convention, CDR3 was defined as the stretch from the second conserved V-encoded cysteine to the conserved J-encoded phenylalanine. Sequences without an unambiguous match to a single V gene segment were excluded from the earlier analysis of a few hundred of the donors. In an earlier analysis of 500 to 750 of the donors, V segments were called functional above 56.7% productive rearrangements and were called segregating when the between-donor standard deviation exceeded 5%. To diagnose cytomegalovirus status from the catalog of TCR beta chain sequences, a statistical classification framework was built. In a later analysis, V and J genes were assigned by comparing TCR nucleotide sequences against IMGT/GENE-DB human TR gene sequences. In a later analysis, CDR3 sequences and most-parsimonious VDJ recombination scenarios were assigned using the TCRdist pipeline. In a later analysis, each TCR beta chain was defined by its CDR3 amino acid sequence together with its V-gene family, and reads lacking a unique V-gene family were excluded. To address suspected cross-contamination and a sequencing artifact, a later analysis removed 592 highly shared, low-generation-probability nucleotide sequences. In a later analysis, a clonal expansion index was calculated for each public chain from normalized within-repertoire ranks of inferred template counts. In a later analysis, generation probabilities were computed with a VDJ recombination model fitted to out-of-frame rearrangements, and the resulting probabilities were checked against IGoR. In a later analysis, TCR-TCR, TCR-HLA and TCR-CMV co-occurrence was scored with hypergeometric tests, and a repertoire-size bias correction was applied to TCR pairs. To estimate false discovery rates, a later analysis permuted the HLA or CMV assignments 20 times. In a later analysis, co-occurring TCRs were grouped using DBSCAN, with TCRdist sequence similarity added in when clustering inside HLA-allele-positive subsets. Repertoires with fewer than 30,000 or more than 120,000 public chains, plus five repertoires with anomalous nucleotide sharing, were excluded from co-occurrence clustering. Held by TCRdb, this immuneACCESS table contains in-frame sequences only and omits some clones. Under half of the omission traces to an unresolved V gene where checked; the cause of the rest is unknown. V and J calls and clone size are given by that table; D and trimming were obtained from the DNA. The sample records over 150,000 clones, roughly 70% of which are singletons. Clones ranked in the top ten supply approximately 3% of the sample.

The chain is encoded by TRBV6-1 joined to TRBJ2-3, with the D gene not confidently named. This clonotype originated in a woman between 50 and 59 years old in good health and CMV-seropositive. Material for sequencing was PBMCs. The DNA sequence is TGTGCCAGCAGTGAAACGGTAGATACGCAGTATTTT. Its amino acids are CASSETVDTQYF.